These 16 T cell receptor beta chains share one sample of origin, sequenced in a study of PD-L1 blockade in urothelial cancer. Here immunoSEQ multiplex PCR was the method, and the copy in TCRdb shows in-frame clones only, minus some. The sample consists of under 35,000 clones, approximately 90% of them appearing once. Time point indicated: peripheral blood 6 weeks after treatment start. The sequencing used PBMCs, collected around atezolizumab (anti-PD-L1) treatment. These receptors came from a man older than 75 with urothelial cancer.

V usage is TRBV6-6 and J usage is TRBJ1-2; perhaps TRBD1 as D (6 bases). The CDR3 has 14 amino acids. Germline assignment: CDR1 MNHNY and CDR2 SVGAGI (reference sequence). V was trimmed by 2 bases and J by 3 bases, leaving 10 bases between them. The CDR3 DNA sequence: TGTGCCAGCAGTTACCAGGGGCGCGACTATGGCTACACCTTC. Its protein product is CASSYQGRDYGYTF.

V is TRBV5-4 and J is TRBJ2-1; 13 bases align to TRBD2. CDR3 length equals 16 residues. V gave up 4 bases and J gave up 3 bases; unmatched junction bases: 4. Germline V gives CDR1 SGHNT, CDR2 YYREEE (reference sequence). CDR3 region: CASSTGLAGDYNEQFF. CDR3 in DNA: TGTGCCAGCAGCACTGGACTAGCGGGAGACTACAATGAGCAGTTCTTC.

A single count supports this clone. The V gene is TRBV5-6, the J gene TRBJ1-2, with D unclear. Germline V gene lookup returns CDR1 SGHDT and CDR2 YYEEEE. Trimming stripped 0 bases from V and 4 bases from J, with 10 bases between. The CDR3 sequence is 14 residues long. This chain's CDR3 is CASSLADGSYGYTF. CDR3 in DNA: TGTGCCAGCAGCTTGGCCGACGGGAGCTATGGCTACACCTTC.

The chain is built from TRBV27 and TRBJ2-3; perhaps TRBD2 as D (6 bases). V shed 5 bases and J shed 6 bases, with 12 bases lying between them. The CDR3 sequence is 13 residues long. Per germline, CDR1 MNHEY and CDR2 SMNVEV (reference sequence). The CDR3 nucleotides are TGTGCCAGCAGTGGGGACTTTGGGGATACGCAGTATTTT. Translating gives CASSGDFGDTQYF.

This chain joins TRBV19 and TRBJ1-1; D possibly corresponds to TRBD1 (5 bases). This CDR3 comprises 14 residues. Trimming cost V 6 bases and J 5 bases, with 16 bases left between them. CDR1 LNHDA and CDR2 SQIVND come from the germline V gene (reference sequence). The CDR3 loop reads CASRTKSSGTEAFF. Written as DNA, the CDR3 is TGTGCCAGTAGAACGAAATCATCAGGGACTGAAGCTTTCTTT. Looking up the rest from reference TRBV19 and TRBJ1-1 gives the full variable domain: DGGITQSPKYLFRKEGQNVTLSCEQNLNHDAMYWYRQDPGQGLRLIYYSQIVNDFQKGDIAEGYSVSREKKESFPLTVTSAQKNPTAFYLCASRTKSSGTEAFFGQGTRLTVV.

This clone was seen a handful of times. The chain links TRBV9 to TRBJ1-1, with 10 bases aligning to TRBD1. V shed 2 bases, J shed 3 bases, and the junction held 19 bases outside the gene matches. Germline V lookup: CDR1 SGDLS, CDR2 YYNGEE. CDR3 length equals 20 residues. The CDR3 region has the DNA TGTGCCAGCAGCGTCAGAGTCGGACAGGGGGATCGCCATTTGTACACTGAAGCTTTCTTT. Translation gives CASSVRVGQGDRHLYTEAFF. The full variable domain, in which reference TRBV9 and TRBJ1-1 provide the parts outside the CDR3, is DSGVTQTPKHLITATGQRVTLRCSPRSGDLSVYWYQQSLDQGLQFLIQYYNGEERAKGNILERFSAQQFPDLHSELNLSSLELGDSALYFCASSVRVGQGDRHLYTEAFFGQGTRLTVV.

The chain has TRBV7-2 and TRBJ2-7; D is perhaps TRBD2 (5 bases). The length of the CDR3 is 14 residues. Germline V CDR1 and CDR2: SGHTA, FQGNSA. Trimming left V 4 bases short and J 5 bases short, with 15 bases between. Here the CDR3 reads CASSSPPVGDEQYF. CDR3 DNA sequence: TGTGCCAGCAGCTCCCCCCCGGTCGGGGACGAGCAGTACTTC.

The chain is built from TRBV7-9 and TRBJ1-1; no reliable D call. The CDR3 consists of 14 residues. V shed 4 bases and J shed 3 bases, with 12 bases lying between them. Looked up from germline, CDR1 is SEHNR and CDR2 is FQNEAQ (reference sequence). Written as DNA, the CDR3 is TGTGCCAGCAGCTATCTAGGGCGGGACACTGAAGCTTTCTTT. Its protein product is CASSYLGRDTEAFF.

The V and J genes are TRBV4-3 and TRBJ2-5, with TRBD2 identical over 8 bases. The CDR3 runs 15 residues. V gave up 0 bases and J gave up 3 bases; unmatched junction bases: 3. Germline CDR1 reads LGHNA; CDR2 reads YSLEER. CDR3 loop: CASSQDTSGKETQYF. CDR3 DNA: TGCGCCAGCAGCCAAGACACTAGCGGAAAAGAGACCCAGTACTTC.

The chain links TRBV5-4 to TRBJ2-1; D remains unclear. V lost 1 base to trimming and J lost 5 bases, with 7 bases between them. The CDR3 contains 13 residues. CDR1 SGHNT and CDR2 YYREEE come from the germline V gene (reference sequence). CDR3 loop: CASSLSGNNEQFF. The CDR3 DNA reads as TGTGCCAGCAGCTTGAGTGGCAACAATGAGCAGTTCTTC.

The chain joins TRBV5-5 to TRBJ1-1; D is perhaps TRBD1 (6 bases). The germline V gene has CDR1 SGHKS and CDR2 YYEKEE (reference sequence). The CDR3 loop spans 15 amino acids. V lost 0 bases to trimming and J lost 3 bases, with 12 bases between them. The CDR3 region has the DNA TGTGCCAGCAGCTTGGGCCAGGGGAAGTACACTGAAGCTTTCTTT. Its translation is CASSLGQGKYTEAFF.

The rearrangement uses TRBV9 and TRBJ2-1; possible D gene TRBD1, 6 bases. The ends were cut back, 3 bases at V and 7 bases at J, with 11 bases in the middle. There are 13 residues in the CDR3. The V gene's germline CDR1 is SGDLS and CDR2 YYNGEE. This CDR3 reads CASSGTALNEQFF. The DNA of the CDR3 is TGTGCCAGCAGCGGGACAGCCCTAAATGAGCAGTTCTTC.

The chain uses TRBV9 and TRBJ2-5, with 16 bases identical to TRBD2. V trimming: 3 bases; J trimming: 0 bases; junction bases outside the gene matches: 2. CDR1 is SGDLS, CDR2 YYNGEE, per germline. This CDR3 region has 17 residues. CDR3 region: CASSEGTSGGDQETQYF. The DNA of the CDR3 is TGTGCCAGCAGCGAGGGGACTAGCGGGGGGGACCAAGAGACCCAGTACTTC.

The chain employs TRBV9 and TRBJ2-3; D may be TRBD1 (5 bases). The CDR3 totals 15 residues. Germline V gene lookup returns CDR1 SGDLS and CDR2 YYNGEE. Trimming took 0 bases from V and 4 from J, leaving 12 bases between them. The CDR3: CASSVATGAPDTQYF. CDR3 DNA sequence: TGTGCCAGCAGCGTAGCTACAGGAGCGCCAGATACGCAGTATTTT.

This sequence joins TRBV28 and TRBJ2-7; D not certain. Per the germline V gene, CDR1 is MDHEN and CDR2 is SYDVKM. V lost 3 bases to trimming and J lost 0 bases, with 9 bases between them. The length of the CDR3 is 14 residues. This CDR3 reads CASSFWADSYEQYF. CDR3 DNA: TGTGCCAGCAGTTTCTGGGCTGACTCCTACGAGCAGTACTTC.

The CDR3 protein is CASSYLREGETQYF. As DNA, the CDR3 is TGTGCCAGCAGTTACCTGCGGGAGGGGGAGACCCAGTACTTC. The chain employs TRBV6-6 and TRBJ2-5, with 9 bases that match TRBD2. The ends lost 2 bases at V and 5 bases at J; junction bases unmatched: 3. The germline V gene has CDR1 MNHNY and CDR2 SVGAGI (reference sequence). The CDR3 is 14 amino acids.